This T cell receptor beta chain was sequenced in a study of blood T cell repertoires in COVID-19. The wider study: Spain, Italy and the United States supplied samples that represented acute and convalescent COVID-19. The cDNA or gDNA used as material had been derived from T cells, B-cell-depleted T cells, or PBMCs.

V was trimmed by 5 bases and J by 5 bases, leaving 18 bases between them. The germline V gene has CDR1 SEHNR and CDR2 FQNEAQ (reference sequence). This CDR3 is 15 amino acids long. In the authors' methods: Reference gene primer amplification gave nucleated cell count estimates. Produced via immunoSEQ multiplex PCR; TCRdb's table is partial and in-frame only. V and J calls and clone size follow that table, whereas D and trimming were derived from the DNA. There are 68,000 or so clones in the sample; about nine tenths occur only once, and around 0.52% lies in the top ten. The sample taken for sequencing was peripheral blood. The rearrangement joins TRBV7-9 to TRBJ1-2; unclear D gene. This TCR was recovered from a man between 50 and 59 years old with COVID-19, enrolled during active disease. CDR3 in DNA: TGTGCCAGCAGCCACCCTGGGAAGGGCGGGTATGGCTACACCTTC. Translating gives CASSHPGKGGYGYTF.